These T cell receptor beta chains were read from a single sample in a study of control samples from healthy donors and cancer patients. Using immunoSEQ multiplex PCR, the repertoire was profiled, and TCRdb retains in-frame clones only, with some absent. The sample records 120,000 or so clones, 75% to 95% being singletons. Sequencing was done on a sample of blood. The receptors were gathered from a man aged 18 to 29 in good health. Both conserved end residues are part of each CDR3. A D gene is named only where the DNA matches it firmly. Only some rows state a clone size, as once, few, many or a class for expanded clones.

>TRBJ2-3|once|TRBV7-3|NA
CASSWAGQGADTQYF
TGTGCCAGCAGCTGGGCGGGGCAGGGCGCAGATACGCAGTATTTT
>TRBJ2-2|NA|TRBV27|NA
CASSLSGNAGELFF
TGTGCCAGCAGTTTATCAGGGAACGCCGGGGAGCTGTTTTTT
>TRBJ1-1|NA|TRBV9|NA
CASSPGAGEAFF
TGTGCCAGCAGCCCAGGGGCAGGTGAAGCTTTCTTT
>TRBJ2-1|NA|TRBV7-2|NA
CASSLTFRDNNEQFF
TGTGCCAGCAGCTTAACCTTCAGGGACAACAATGAGCAGTTCTTC
>TRBJ2-6|NA|TRBV19|NA
CASSENSGANVLTF
TGTGCCAGTAGTGAAAACTCTGGGGCCAACGTCCTGACTTTC
>TRBJ2-7|NA|TRBV7-9|NA
CASSTGLSYEQYF
TGTGCCAGCAGTACAGGCCTTTCCTACGAGCAGTACTTC
>TRBJ2-1|NA|TRBV5-4|TRBD2
CASSLSGGPGNEQFF
TGTGCCAGCAGCTTGTCGGGGGGGCCCGGGAATGAGCAGTTCTTC
>TRBJ1-1|NA|TRBV6-2/TRBV6-3|TRBD1
CASSLGAGGSVDTEAFF
TGTGCCAGCAGTTTAGGGGCAGGGGGGTCGGTGGACACTGAAGCTTTCTTT
>TRBJ2-5|NA|TRBV18|TRBD1
CASSPLPYRGETQYF
TGTGCCAGCTCACCACTTCCCTACAGGGGAGAGACCCAGTACTTC
>TRBJ1-4|NA|TRBV3-1/TRBV3-2|NA
CASSQVGEENEKLFF
TGTGCCAGCAGCCAAGTGGGGGAGGAGAATGAAAAACTGTTTTTT
>TRBJ1-4|NA|TRBV21-1|NA
CASSKAEGTGGHSTNEKLFF
TGTGCCAGCAGCAAAGCCGAAGGGACAGGGGGCCATTCAACTAATGAAAAACTGTTTTTT
>TRBJ1-2|NA|TRBV6-5|TRBD1
CASSYSGTAYGYTF
TGTGCCAGCAGTTACTCCGGGACAGCCTATGGCTACACCTTC
>TRBJ1-6|NA|TRBV2|TRBD1
CASSRDRGENSPLHF
TGTGCCAGCAGTCGGGACAGGGGAGAGAATTCACCCCTCCACTTT
>TRBJ2-2|NA|TRBV6-1|TRBD2
CASSEASGGAGELFF
TGTGCCAGCAGTGAAGCTAGCGGGGGGGCCGGGGAGCTGTTTTTT
>TRBJ2-7|NA|TRBV9|TRBD1
CASSVNPGQHYEQYF
TGTGCCAGCAGCGTAAATCCGGGACAGCACTACGAGCAGTACTTC
>TRBJ2-1|NA|TRBV2|NA
CASSEDFSSYNEQFF
TGTGCCAGCAGTGAAGACTTTAGCTCCTACAATGAGCAGTTCTTC
>TRBJ1-1|NA|TRBV29-1|NA
CSVGSGWGMNTEAFF
TGCAGCGTTGGGTCGGGGTGGGGCATGAACACTGAAGCTTTCTTT
>TRBJ1-5|NA|TRBV7-9|NA
CASSLGQTNQPQHF
TGTGCCAGCAGCTTAGGCCAGACCAATCAGCCCCAGCATTTT
>TRBJ1-2|NA|TRBV11-2|TRBD1
CASSPRTGLSGYTF
TGTGCCAGCAGCCCTCGGACAGGGTTAAGTGGCTACACCTTC
>TRBJ2-7|few|TRBV12-3/TRBV12-4|NA
CASRRLPSYEQYF
TGTGCCAGCAGGAGACTGCCCTCCTACGAGCAGTACTTC